This T cell receptor (beta chain) was identified in a study of technical replicates of blood from a handful of donors. Repertoires were generated with immunoSEQ multiplex PCR, while TCRdb's copy carries only in-frame clones and drops some. The sample has approximately 73,000 clones, more than 85% seen once. The sequenced sample consisted of T cells isolated from PBMCs. The sequence came from a human donor in good health.

The CDR3 reads CASSQGRSRDRGGQPQHF. As DNA, the CDR3 is TGCGCCAGCAGCCAGGGACGCTCCCGGGACAGGGGTGGTCAGCCCCAGCATTTT. This chain links TRBV4-1 with TRBJ1-5, with 10 bases that match TRBD1. Unmatched junction bases numbered 14, after V lost 3 bases and J lost 6 bases. Germline loops: CDR1 MGHRA, CDR2 YSYEKL. The CDR3 consists of 18 residues.